The 20 T cell receptor beta chains in this list originate from one sample, sequenced in a study of blood T cell repertoires in COVID-19. Using immunoSEQ multiplex PCR, the repertoire was profiled, and TCRdb retains in-frame clones only, with some absent. The table includes about 220,000 clones, roughly four fifths detected once. The sequencing input was peripheral blood. The receptors originated from a woman of 80 years or more with COVID-19, enrolled during active disease.

This chain connects TRBV4-1 to TRBJ2-3; 13 bases fit TRBD2. Germline V lookup: CDR1 MGHRA, CDR2 YSYEKL. The length of the CDR3 is 17 residues. The V and J ends lost 2 bases and 3 bases, in that order; junction bases with no gene match: 5. CDR3: CASSQRLAGGPTDTQYF. The CDR3 region has the DNA TGCGCCAGCAGCCAAAGACTAGCGGGGGGCCCTACAGATACGCAGTATTTT.

This clone showed up just a few times. The V call is TRBV2, the J call TRBJ1-1; D remains ambiguous. Germline V gives CDR1 SNHLY, CDR2 FYNNEI. This CDR3 region has 15 residues. V lost 7 bases and J lost 0, with 15 bases in between. CDR3 in DNA: TGTGCCAGCAAGAAAGAGGATCTCCTGAACACTGAAGCTTTCTTT. This encodes CASKKEDLLNTEAFF.

The chain combines TRBV2 with TRBJ2-1, with 9 bases fitting TRBD2. The trim removed 7 bases at V and 8 bases at J, leaving 12 bases unmatched. The CDR3 is made up of 15 amino acids. Germline V gives CDR1 SNHLY, CDR2 FYNNEI. This chain's CDR3 is CASKPHSGGPHEQFF. CDR3 bases: TGTGCCAGCAAGCCCCATAGCGGGGGTCCTCATGAGCAGTTCTTC.

This chain connects TRBV4-3 to TRBJ2-3; 11 positions agree with TRBD2. The germline gives CDR1 LGHNA, CDR2 YSLEER. The J segment lost 2 bases and the V segment lost 4 bases, leaving 14 bases of the junction unmatched. The CDR3 has 19 residues. CDR3 residues: CASSLPGLAVATSTDTQYF. In nucleotides, the CDR3 is TGCGCCAGCAGCCTGCCGGGACTAGCGGTTGCGACCTCCACAGATACGCAGTATTTT.

The chain recombines TRBV5-1 with TRBJ1-1, with D hard to call. V lost 1 base, J lost 2 bases, and 9 bases lay in between. CDR1 SGHRS and CDR2 YFSETQ come from the germline V gene. The CDR3 spans 14 residues. The CDR3 region is CASSLTDLNTEAFF. DNA of the CDR3: TGCGCCAGCAGCTTGACAGACCTCAACACTGAAGCTTTCTTT.

The V gene is TRBV13, the J gene TRBJ1-2; no reliable D call. Germline CDR1 and CDR2: PRHDT and FYEKMQ (reference sequence). V was trimmed by 2 bases and J by 2 bases, leaving 9 bases between them. CDR3 size: 14 residues. In nucleotides, the CDR3 is TGTGCCAGCAGCTTACGGGGAGGAAACTATGGCTACACCTTC. Translating it yields CASSLRGGNYGYTF.

This clone was counted once. The chain employs TRBV6-5 and TRBJ2-5; 8 bases match TRBD1. The CDR3 contains 14 residues. Germline CDR1 and CDR2: MNHEY and SVGAGI. V shed 7 bases, J shed 0 bases, and the junction held 4 bases outside the gene matches. The CDR3 reads CASKGGQDQETQYF. The DNA of the CDR3 is TGTGCCAGCAAGGGGGGACAGGACCAAGAGACCCAGTACTTC.

The chain combines TRBV10-2 with TRBJ1-5, with D uncertain. Trimming cost V 5 bases and J 0 bases, with 11 bases left between them. CDR3 length: 15 residues. Looked up from germline, CDR1 is WSHSY and CDR2 is SAAADI. The CDR3 loop reads CASSLVVNSNQPQHF. CDR3 in DNA: TGCGCCAGCAGTTTAGTTGTGAATAGCAATCAGCCCCAGCATTTT.

This clone appeared a single time. This chain uses TRBV7-8 with TRBJ2-1, with 14 nucleotides matching TRBD2. The CDR3 has 18 residues. The germline V gene has CDR1 SGHVS and CDR2 FQNEAQ. Germline trimming cut 1 base from V and 7 bases from J; bases unmatched to any gene: 9. The CDR3 region is CASSLVWGTSGRGNEQFF. CDR3 coding DNA: TGTGCCAGCAGCTTAGTATGGGGGACTAGCGGGAGAGGGAATGAGCAGTTCTTC.

This chain joins TRBV5-1 and TRBJ1-4; D not resolved. Germline V gives CDR1 SGHRS, CDR2 YFSETQ. The CDR3 is 14 residues long. Deletions cut 3 bases from V and 4 bases from J, with 10 bases between. The CDR3 DNA follows: TGCGCCAGCAGCTCCCGCGCCCTTAATGAAAAACTGTTTTTT. Its protein is CASSSRALNEKLFF.

The chain recombines TRBV2 with TRBJ1-2, with 7 bases identical to TRBD1. This CDR3 has 13 amino acids. Germline values: CDR1 SNHLY, CDR2 FYNNEI. J lost 6 bases, V lost 5 bases, and 6 bases had no gene match. CDR3 bases: TGTGCCAGCAGTTTAACAGGGGCGGATGGCTACACCTTC. It translates to CASSLTGADGYTF.

This clone was recorded only once. CDR3 sequence reads: CASSPPGLAHNEQFF. CDR3 DNA sequence: TGTGCCAGCAGCCCACCGGGACTAGCCCACAATGAGCAGTTCTTC. This chain joins TRBV7-2 and TRBJ2-1, with 9 bases that match TRBD2. Germline CDR1 SGHTA, CDR2 FQGNSA. V trimming: 5 bases; J trimming: 5 bases; junction bases outside the gene matches: 7. This CDR3 comprises 15 residues.

The table lists this clone with a few counts. The rearrangement uses TRBV18 and TRBJ1-5; 9 bases map to TRBD1. From germline, CDR1 is KGHSH and CDR2 LQKENI. The length of the CDR3 is 14 residues. V gave up 3 bases and J gave up 8 bases; unmatched junction bases: 5. Here the CDR3 DNA reads TGTGCCAGCTCACCCGGGACAGGGTTGAAGCCCCAGCATTTT. Protein product: CASSPGTGLKPQHF.

The rearrangement uses TRBV7-2 and TRBJ1-3, with D possibly TRBD1 on 5 matching bases. Trimming left V 4 bases short and J 2 bases short, with 18 bases between. Germline CDR1 SGHTA, CDR2 FQGNSA. The CDR3 loop spans 17 amino acids. This chain's CDR3 is CASSSPSRGIAGNTIYF. Here the CDR3 DNA reads TGTGCCAGCAGCTCCCCGTCGCGGGGCATAGCTGGAAACACCATATATTTT.

The gene calls are TRBV27 and TRBJ2-1; 11 bases align to TRBD2. The length of the CDR3 is 17 residues. Germline-derived CDR1 and CDR2 are MNHEY and SMNVEV (reference sequence). The V segment lost 2 bases and the J segment 7 bases; nucleotides outside the gene matches: 10. In DNA form, the CDR3 reads TGTGCCAGCAGTTTAGAAAGACTAGCGGGACGAACGAATGAGCAGTTCTTC. Translation: CASSLERLAGRTNEQFF.

This clone is medium-sized. The CDR3 sequence is CASSDRGVYSPLHF. The CDR3 DNA sequence: TGCGCCAGCAGTGACAGGGGTGTCTATTCACCCCTCCACTTT. The gene calls are TRBV10-1 and TRBJ1-6, with D maybe TRBD1 (6 bases). Trimming pared 3 bases from V and 8 bases from J, leaving 11 bases between. The CDR3 is 14 amino acids. Germline loops: CDR1 WNHNN, CDR2 SYGVQD (reference sequence).

The chain has TRBV30 and TRBJ2-7; tentative D call: TRBD1 (6 bases). The CDR3 contains 13 residues. From germline, CDR1 is GTSNPN and CDR2 SVGIG (reference sequence). Trimming shortened V by 4 bases and J by 6 bases, and 16 bases separated the two germline ends. Here the CDR3 reads CAWTPLQGSEQYF. For the CDR3, the DNA is TGTGCCTGGACCCCTTTACAGGGCTCCGAGCAGTACTTC.

J is TRBJ2-7 and V is TRBV27; 7 nucleotides match TRBD1. Germline V gene lookup returns CDR1 MNHEY and CDR2 SMNVEV (reference sequence). This CDR3 comprises 12 residues. The V and J ends lost 4 bases and 13 bases, in that order; junction bases with no gene match: 10. Here the CDR3 DNA reads TGTGCCAGCAGTTCCCCTACAGGGGTACCCTACTTC. Its protein product is CASSSPTGVPYF.

The rearrangement uses TRBV5-4 and TRBJ2-1; 7 bases are a match to TRBD1. The CDR3 length is 15 residues. V dropped 1 base and J dropped 8; count of bases not matched to a gene: 9. The germline gives CDR1 SGHNT, CDR2 YYREEE (reference sequence). CDR3 in DNA: TGTGCCAGCAGCTTGCCGGGACAGTCAGGGGATGAGCAGTTCTTC. It encodes CASSLPGQSGDEQFF.

The rearrangement links TRBV4-2 to TRBJ2-1, with TRBD2 as a possible D gene (6 bases). Per germline, CDR1 LGHNA and CDR2 YNFKEQ. V was clipped by 3 bases and J by 1 base, with 13 bases between them. This CDR3 has 16 amino acids. CDR3 residues: CASSHPEGVSYNEQFF. As DNA, the CDR3 is TGTGCCAGCAGCCACCCGGAGGGCGTTTCCTACAATGAGCAGTTCTTC.